This entry is about one T cell receptor beta chain. What it binds is not known. The protocol was immunoSEQ multiplex PCR, while the TCRdb copy is restricted to in-frame clones and leaves out a portion. Here the sample spans 150,000 or so clones, around 93% being singletons. The data derive from a study of T cell responses to AZD1222 COVID-19 vaccine. Broader study findings: When two AZD1222 doses had been given, Spike-specific TCR breadth and depth rose.

The V end was cut by 7 bases, the J end by 7 bases, with 14 bases between. Germline V gene sequence: CDR1 SNHLY, CDR2 FYNNEI. The CDR3 is 13 residues long. Source: peripheral blood, taken on day 0 of AZD1222 vaccination. The genes are TRBV2 and TRBJ1-5; D may be TRBD1 (5 bases). This TCR was recovered from an adult in good health. CDR3 DNA sequence: TGTGCCAGCAACACTGGGGCTATCCAGCCCCAGCATTTT. Translation gives CASNTGAIQPQHF.